Shown below are 10 T cell receptor beta chains from a single sample sequenced in a study of blood T cell repertoires in COVID-19. Repertoires were generated with immunoSEQ multiplex PCR, while TCRdb's copy carries only in-frame clones and drops some. The data hold under 50,000 clones, with 88% observed a single time. Material for sequencing was peripheral blood. Source of these receptors: a woman aged 40-49 years with acute or convalescent COVID-19.

The gene calls are TRBV19 and TRBJ1-6; unclear D gene. The CDR3 consists of 16 residues. CDR1 is LNHDA and CDR2 is SQIVND in the germline V gene (reference sequence). V shed 3 bases and J shed 7 bases, with 16 bases lying between them. The CDR3 sequence: CASSISLGNENSPLHF. In nucleotides, the CDR3 is TGTGCCAGTAGTATTAGCCTAGGAAACGAGAATTCACCCCTCCACTTT.

V and J are TRBV7-2 and TRBJ1-2; D is unresolved. Looked up from germline, CDR1 is SGHTA and CDR2 is FQGNSA. V lost 0 bases and J lost 4, with 12 bases in between. This CDR3 has 15 residues. Written as DNA, the CDR3 is TGTGCCAGCAGCTTAGCCGGCGGATCTACCTATGGCTACACCTTC. Translated, it gives CASSLAGGSTYGYTF. Looking up the rest from reference TRBV7-2 and TRBJ1-2 gives the full variable domain: GAGVSQSPSNKVTEKGKDVELRCDPISGHTALYWYRQSLGQGLEFLIYFQGNSAPDKSGLPSDRFSAERTGGSVSTLTIQRTQQEDSAVYLCASSLAGGSTYGYTFGSGTRLTVV.

The chain employs TRBV5-1 and TRBJ1-5; a weak D match, TRBD1 (5 bases). This CDR3 region has 15 residues. From germline, CDR1 is SGHRS and CDR2 YFSETQ. Deletions cut 0 bases from V and 5 bases from J, with 12 bases between. Here the CDR3 DNA reads TGCGCCAGCAGCTTGGAGGGGTACCTTTATCAGCCCCAGCATTTT. The encoded protein is CASSLEGYLYQPQHF.

This clone was counted between two and nine times. V is TRBV11-2 and J is TRBJ1-4; TRBD1 agrees at 10 bases. The CDR3 has 15 residues. The junction had 3 bases not matched to a gene; V was cut back by 0 bases and J by 8 bases. CDR1 is SGHAT and CDR2 is FQNNGV in the germline V gene. The CDR3 nucleotides are TGTGCCAGCAGCTTAGAGCGGACAGGGGGAGAAAAACTGTTTTTT. Amino acid sequence: CASSLERTGGEKLFF.

The rearrangement uses TRBV3-1 (or the pseudogene TRBV3-2) and TRBJ1-2; 7 bases are shared with TRBD1. With 0 bases clipped from V and 8 bases from J, the junction kept 6 bases outside the gene matches. The CDR3 runs to 14 residues. Germline-derived CDR1 and CDR2 are LGHDT and YNNKEL (reference sequence). The CDR3: CASSQEDRSGGYTF. The CDR3 nucleotides read TGTGCCAGCAGCCAAGAGGACAGGAGTGGCGGCTACACCTTC.

The chain employs TRBV19 and TRBJ1-5, with D maybe TRBD1 (6 bases). The germline gives CDR1 LNHDA, CDR2 SQIVND (reference sequence). V lost 6 bases and J lost 2, with 11 bases in between. The CDR3 is 14 amino acids. This chain's CDR3 is CASRLRGGNQPQHF. The CDR3 DNA reads TGTGCCAGTAGGCTCAGGGGAGGCAATCAGCCCCAGCATTTT.

A single count supports this clone. The DNA for the CDR3 is TGTGCCAGCCTAGGACAGGCGACCGATGGCTACACCTTC. It codes for CASLGQATDGYTF. The gene calls are TRBV19 and TRBJ1-2; TRBD1 agrees at 7 bases. The CDR3 is made up of 13 amino acids. The trim removed 9 bases at V and 6 bases at J, leaving 10 bases unmatched. Germline values: CDR1 LNHDA, CDR2 SQIVND (reference sequence).

V is TRBV25-1 and J is TRBJ1-2; D ambiguous. The germline V and J ends were trimmed by 8 bases and 0 bases, with 13 bases remaining between them. This CDR3 spans 14 amino acids. Per germline, CDR1 MGHDK and CDR2 SYGVNS. CDR3 in amino acids: CASAPGHSNYGYTF. The DNA of the CDR3 is TGTGCCAGCGCCCCAGGCCATTCTAACTATGGCTACACCTTC.

The J gene is TRBJ1-1, the V gene TRBV5-1, with TRBD1 identical over 9 bases. Germline V CDR1 and CDR2: SGHRS, YFSETQ. The V gene end was trimmed by 4 bases and the J gene end by 2 bases; junction bases not matched to a gene: 3. The CDR3 has 14 residues. This CDR3 reads CASSVQGANTEAFF. The CDR3, as DNA: TGCGCCAGCAGCGTACAGGGGGCTAACACTGAAGCTTTCTTT.

This chain links TRBV7-6 with TRBJ2-1; weak D call: TRBD2 (6 bases). The V end was cut by 6 bases, the J end by 6 bases, with 21 bases between. The germline V gene has CDR1 SGHVS and CDR2 FNYEAQ. The CDR3 is 16 residues long. CDR3 sequence: CASSPEPGTPPNEQFF. The CDR3 bases are TGTGCCAGCAGTCCTGAGCCCGGGACTCCCCCCAATGAGCAGTTCTTC.